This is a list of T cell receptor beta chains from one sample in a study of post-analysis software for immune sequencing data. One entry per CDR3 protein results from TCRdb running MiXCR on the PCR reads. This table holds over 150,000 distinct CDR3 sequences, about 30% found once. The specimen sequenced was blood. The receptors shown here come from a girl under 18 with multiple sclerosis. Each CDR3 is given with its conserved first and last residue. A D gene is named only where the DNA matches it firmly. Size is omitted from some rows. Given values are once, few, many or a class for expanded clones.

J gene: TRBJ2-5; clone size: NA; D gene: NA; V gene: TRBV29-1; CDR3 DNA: TGCAGCGTTGAGTTCCAGGCAGAGACCCAGTACTTC; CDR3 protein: CSVEFQAETQYF
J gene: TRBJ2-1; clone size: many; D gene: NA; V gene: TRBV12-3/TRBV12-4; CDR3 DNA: TGTGCCAGCAGTTTAGATCCGGACAGAAACGAGCAGTTCTTC; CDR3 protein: CASSLDPDRNEQFF
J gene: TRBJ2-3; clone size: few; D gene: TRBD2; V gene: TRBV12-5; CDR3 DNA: TGTGCTAGTGGCCACTTCCTGGGGACTAGCGGGAAACTGCTCCAATACACAGATACGCAGTATTTT; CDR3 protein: CASGHFLGTSGKLLQYTDTQYF
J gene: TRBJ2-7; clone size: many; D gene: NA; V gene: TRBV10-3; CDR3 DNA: TGTGCCATCAGTGATTCCTTCTACGAGCAGTACTTC; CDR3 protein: CAISDSFYEQYF
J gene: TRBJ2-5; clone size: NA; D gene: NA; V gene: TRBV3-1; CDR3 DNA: TGTGCCAGCAGCCAATTTACGAGCGGAGGGGAGACCCAGTACTTC; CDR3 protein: CASSQFTSGGETQYF
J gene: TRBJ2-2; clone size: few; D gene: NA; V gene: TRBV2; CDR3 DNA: TGTGCCAGCAGTGAGGCAGGGAACACCGGGGAGCTGTTTTTT; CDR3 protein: CASSEAGNTGELFF
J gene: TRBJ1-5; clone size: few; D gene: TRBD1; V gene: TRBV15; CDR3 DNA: TGTGCCACCAGCGGGGGGTTGGACAGGGGGCGAAGGCAGCCCCAGCATTTT; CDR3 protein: CATSGGLDRGRRQPQHF
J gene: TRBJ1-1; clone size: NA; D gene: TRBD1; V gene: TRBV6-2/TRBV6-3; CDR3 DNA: TGTGCCAGCAGTTACTCGCGACAGGGCGGATCCAACACTGAAGCTTTCTTT; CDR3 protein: CASSYSRQGGSNTEAFF
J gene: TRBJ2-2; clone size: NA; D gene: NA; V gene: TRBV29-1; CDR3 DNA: TGCAGCGTTGACAGGGTGGGCACCGGGGAGCTGTTTTTT; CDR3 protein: CSVDRVGTGELFF
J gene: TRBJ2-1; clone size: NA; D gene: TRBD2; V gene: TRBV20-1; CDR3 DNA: TGCAGTGCTAGGGCTAGCGGGGGTGGGGATGAGCAGTTCTTC; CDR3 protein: CSARASGGGDEQFF
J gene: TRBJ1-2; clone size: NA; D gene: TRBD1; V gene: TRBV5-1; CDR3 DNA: TGCGCCAGCAGCCACAGACAGGGAACTAACTATGGCTACACCTTC; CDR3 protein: CASSHRQGTNYGYTF
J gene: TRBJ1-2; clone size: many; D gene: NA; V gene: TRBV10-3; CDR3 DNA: TGTGCCATCAGTGAGTCGTACGGGAACTATGGCTACACCTTC; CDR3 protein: CAISESYGNYGYTF
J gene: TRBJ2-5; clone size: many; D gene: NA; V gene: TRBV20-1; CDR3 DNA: TGCAGTGCGGCCTCTTGGGAGACCCAGTACTTC; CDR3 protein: CSAASWETQYF
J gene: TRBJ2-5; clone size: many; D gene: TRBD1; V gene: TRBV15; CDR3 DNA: TGTGCCACCAGCAGAGAAGGGACAGATCAAGAGACCCAGTACTTC; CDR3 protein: CATSREGTDQETQYF
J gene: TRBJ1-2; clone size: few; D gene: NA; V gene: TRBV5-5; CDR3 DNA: TGTGCCAGCAGCCCCGGGGTGGGGAGGAGCTATGGCTACACCTTC; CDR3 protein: CASSPGVGRSYGYTF
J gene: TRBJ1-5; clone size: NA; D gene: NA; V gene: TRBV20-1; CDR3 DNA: TGCAGTGCTAGTTCAGGGACTAGCGATCAGCCCCAGCATTTT; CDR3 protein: CSASSGTSDQPQHF
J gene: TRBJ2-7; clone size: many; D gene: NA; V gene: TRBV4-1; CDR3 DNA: TGCGCCAGCAGCCCAGCAATCGGCTACGAGCAGTACTTC; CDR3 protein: CASSPAIGYEQYF
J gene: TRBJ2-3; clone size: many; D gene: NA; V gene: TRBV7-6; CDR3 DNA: TGTGCCAGCAGCTTCACGGGACTCTCGAGCGCAGATACGCAGTATTTT; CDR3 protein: CASSFTGLSSADTQYF
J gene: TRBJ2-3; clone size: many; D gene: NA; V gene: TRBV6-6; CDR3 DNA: TGTGCCAGCAGGGACGGGCCTAGCACAGATACGCAGTATTTT; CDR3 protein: CASRDGPSTDTQYF
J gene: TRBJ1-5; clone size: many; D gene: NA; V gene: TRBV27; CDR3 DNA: TGTGCCAGCAGTTTTAGGGGGGATCAGCCCCAGCATTTT; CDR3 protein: CASSFRGDQPQHF
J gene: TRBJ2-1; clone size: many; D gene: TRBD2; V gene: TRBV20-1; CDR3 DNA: TGCAGTGCTAATACAGCGGGAGGGGTAAACTACAATGAGCAGTTCTTC; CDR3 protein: CSANTAGGVNYNEQFF
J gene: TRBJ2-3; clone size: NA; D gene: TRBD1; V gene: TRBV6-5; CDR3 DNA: TGTGCCAGCAGTTACCGACCAATACAGGGGTTCTATGCAGATACGCAGTATTTT; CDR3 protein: CASSYRPIQGFYADTQYF
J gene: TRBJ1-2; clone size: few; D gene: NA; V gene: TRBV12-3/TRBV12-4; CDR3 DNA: TGTGCCGTCCCTGCAGGTCGGGGCTATGGCTACACCTTC; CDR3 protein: CAVPAGRGYGYTF
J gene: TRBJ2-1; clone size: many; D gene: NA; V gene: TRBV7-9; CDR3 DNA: TGTGCCAGCAGCCTAAACGAGGGCCTTACCCCCACTGAGCAGTTCTTC; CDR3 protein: CASSLNEGLTPTEQFF
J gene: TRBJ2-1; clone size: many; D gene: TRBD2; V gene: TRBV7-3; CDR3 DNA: TGTGCCAGCAGCTTAGCGGGAGGGCAGGATGAGCAGTTCTTC; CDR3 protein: CASSLAGGQDEQFF
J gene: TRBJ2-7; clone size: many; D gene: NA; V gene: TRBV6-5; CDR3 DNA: TGTGCCAGCAGTTACGGGGGCGGCAGGGGCGAGCAGTACTTC; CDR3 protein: CASSYGGGRGEQYF
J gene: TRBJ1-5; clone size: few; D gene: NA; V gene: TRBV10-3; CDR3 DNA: TGTGCCATCAACGTGGACCCCAATCAGCCCCAGCATTTT; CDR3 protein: CAINVDPNQPQHF
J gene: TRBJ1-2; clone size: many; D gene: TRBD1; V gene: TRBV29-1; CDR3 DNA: TGCAGCGTTGATCCGACAGGGGGCGGTGGCTACACCTTC; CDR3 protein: CSVDPTGGGGYTF
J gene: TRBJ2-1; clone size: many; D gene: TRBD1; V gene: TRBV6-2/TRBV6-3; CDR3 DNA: TGTGCCAGCAGAGACAGGGTAGATGAGCAGTTCTTC; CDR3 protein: CASRDRVDEQFF
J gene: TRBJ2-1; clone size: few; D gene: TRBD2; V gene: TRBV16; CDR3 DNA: TGTGCCAGCAGCCAAGGAGCGGGAGGGTACAATGAGCAGTTCTTC; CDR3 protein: CASSQGAGGYNEQFF
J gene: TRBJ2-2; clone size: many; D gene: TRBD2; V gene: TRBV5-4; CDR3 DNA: TGTGCCAGCAGCTCGTATACTAGCGGGAGGTACACCGGGGAGCTGTTTTTT; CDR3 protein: CASSSYTSGRYTGELFF
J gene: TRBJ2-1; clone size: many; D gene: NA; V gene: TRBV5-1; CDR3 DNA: TGCGCCAGCAGCTCAGAACGGGCTTACAATGAGCAGTTCTTC; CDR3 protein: CASSSERAYNEQFF
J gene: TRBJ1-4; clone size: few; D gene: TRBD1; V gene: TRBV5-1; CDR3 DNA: TGCGCCAGCAGCTTGGCGGCGCAGACAGGGGCCAAAAATGAAAAACTGTTTTTT; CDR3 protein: CASSLAAQTGAKNEKLFF
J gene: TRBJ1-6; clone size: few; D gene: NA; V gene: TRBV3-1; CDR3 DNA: TGTGCCAGCAGCCAAAAGGGTTCACCCCTCCACTTT; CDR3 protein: CASSQKGSPLHF
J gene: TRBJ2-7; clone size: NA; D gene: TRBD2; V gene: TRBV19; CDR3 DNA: TGTGCCAGTAGAAGACTAGCGGGAGGTTCCTCCTACGAGCAGTACTTC; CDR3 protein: CASRRLAGGSSYEQYF
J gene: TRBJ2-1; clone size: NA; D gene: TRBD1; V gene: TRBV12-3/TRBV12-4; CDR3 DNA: TGTGCCGGCAGTTTAAGGGACAGGGAATCCGAGCAGTTCTTC; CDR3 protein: CAGSLRDRESEQFF
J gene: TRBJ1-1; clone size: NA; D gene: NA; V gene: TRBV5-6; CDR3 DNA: TGTGCCAGCAGCCCCTATTGGGGAGAGGCTTTCTTT; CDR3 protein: CASSPYWGEAFF
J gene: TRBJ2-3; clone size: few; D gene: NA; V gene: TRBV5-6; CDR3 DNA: TGTGCCAGCAGCCCGCGTCCCACAGGGAACACAGATACGCAGTATTTT; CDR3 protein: CASSPRPTGNTDTQYF
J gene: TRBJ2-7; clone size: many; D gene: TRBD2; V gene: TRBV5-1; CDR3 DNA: TGCGCCAGCAGCTCCGGGACTAGCGGGAGGGCGGACGAGCAGTACTTC; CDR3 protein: CASSSGTSGRADEQYF
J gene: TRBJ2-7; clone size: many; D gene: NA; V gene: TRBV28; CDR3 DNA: TGTGCCAGCAGTACCCAGACTGGCTCCTACGAGCAGTACTTC; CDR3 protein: CASSTQTGSYEQYF
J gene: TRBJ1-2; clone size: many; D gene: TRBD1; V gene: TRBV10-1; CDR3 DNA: TGCGCCAGCACCCGGGACAGGGTCGGAACTAACTATGGCTACACCTTC; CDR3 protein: CASTRDRVGTNYGYTF
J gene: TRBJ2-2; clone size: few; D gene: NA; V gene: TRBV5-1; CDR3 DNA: TGCGCCAGCAGCCAGGTGGGATCCGGGGAGCTGTTTTTT; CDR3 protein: CASSQVGSGELFF
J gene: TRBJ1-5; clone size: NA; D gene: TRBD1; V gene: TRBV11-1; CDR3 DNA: TGTGCCACCGAAGGACAGGAAGATCATCAGCCCCAGCATTTT; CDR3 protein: CATEGQEDHQPQHF
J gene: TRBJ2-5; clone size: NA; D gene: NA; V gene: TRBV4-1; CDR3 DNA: TGCGCCAGCAGCCAAGTAAGGGATCCCAATGAGCAGTACTTC; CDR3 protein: CASSQVRDPNEQYF
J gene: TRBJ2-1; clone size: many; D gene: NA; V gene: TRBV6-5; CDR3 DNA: TGTGCCAGCAGTTACTCGACCGCCAGGACCTCCTACAATGAGCAGTTCTTC; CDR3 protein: CASSYSTARTSYNEQFF
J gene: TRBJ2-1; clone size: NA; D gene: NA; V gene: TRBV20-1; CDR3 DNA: TGCAGTAGATCGGGCCTTAACAATGAGCAGTTCTTC; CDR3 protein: CSRSGLNNEQFF
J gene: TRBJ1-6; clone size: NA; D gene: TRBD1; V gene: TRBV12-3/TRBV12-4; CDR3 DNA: TGTGCCAGCACCAAGGACAGGAAAGGGTCCTATAATTCACCCCTCCACTTT; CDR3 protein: CASTKDRKGSYNSPLHF
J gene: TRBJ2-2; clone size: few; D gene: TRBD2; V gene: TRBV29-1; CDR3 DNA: TGCAGCGTTGAAGATCGGCTAGCGGGAAAGGGGACCGGGGAGCTGTTTTTT; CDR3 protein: CSVEDRLAGKGTGELFF
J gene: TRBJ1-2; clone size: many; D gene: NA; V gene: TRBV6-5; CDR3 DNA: TGTGCCAGCAATGGTAGGGGTGATGATTATGGCTACACCTTC; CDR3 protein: CASNGRGDDYGYTF
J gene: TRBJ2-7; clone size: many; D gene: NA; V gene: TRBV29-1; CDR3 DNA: TGCAGCGTTAGGCCCTACGAGCAGTACTTC; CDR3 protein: CSVRPYEQYF
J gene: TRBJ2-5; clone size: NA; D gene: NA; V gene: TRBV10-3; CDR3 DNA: TGTGCCACCGCGAACTCGGAGTACCAAGAGATCCAGTACTTC; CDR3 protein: CATANSEYQEIQYF
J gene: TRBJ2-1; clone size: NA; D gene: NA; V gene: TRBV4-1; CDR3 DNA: TGCGCCAGCAGCCAATCGGTCGTACAGGACAGTATCAATGAGCAGTTCTTC; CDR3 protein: CASSQSVVQDSINEQFF
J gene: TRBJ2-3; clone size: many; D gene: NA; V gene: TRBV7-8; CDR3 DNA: TGTGCCAGCAGCTTAGCGAGTAGCGGCCACACAGATACGCAGTATTTT; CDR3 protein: CASSLASSGHTDTQYF
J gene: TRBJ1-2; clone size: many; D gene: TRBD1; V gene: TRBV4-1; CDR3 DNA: TGCGCCAGCAGCCAATACATAATACAGGGGTCCTATGGCTACACCTTC; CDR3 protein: CASSQYIIQGSYGYTF
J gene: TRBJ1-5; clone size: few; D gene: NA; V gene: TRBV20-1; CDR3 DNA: TGCAGTGTACACCATGGCGACCAGCCCCAGCATTTT; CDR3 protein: CSVHHGDQPQHF
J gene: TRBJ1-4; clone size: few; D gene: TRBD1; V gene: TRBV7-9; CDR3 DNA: TGTGCCAGCAGCGATCCGTCGGGGACAGCCTCTGCAACTAATGAAAAACTGTTTTTT; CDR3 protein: CASSDPSGTASATNEKLFF
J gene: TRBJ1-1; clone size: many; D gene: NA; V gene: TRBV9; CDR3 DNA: TGTGCCAGCAGCGTAGCACCGCGACAAGCCATGAACACTGAAGCTTTCTTT; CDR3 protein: CASSVAPRQAMNTEAFF
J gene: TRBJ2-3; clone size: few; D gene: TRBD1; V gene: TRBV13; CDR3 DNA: TGTGCCAGCAGCCCAGAGTCCGGGACAGAGAGGGCAGATACGCAGTATTTT; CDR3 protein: CASSPESGTERADTQYF
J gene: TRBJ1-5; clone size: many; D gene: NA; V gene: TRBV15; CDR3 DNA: TGTGCCACCAGCAGAGATCGAGGGGGAAGGGGCAATCAGCCCCAGCATTTT; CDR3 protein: CATSRDRGGRGNQPQHF
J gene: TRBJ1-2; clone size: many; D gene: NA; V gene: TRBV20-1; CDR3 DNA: TGCAGTGCTAGTCCGGACGGCCGTTCTGGCTACACCTTC; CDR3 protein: CSASPDGRSGYTF